The clone carrying this T cell receptor beta chain was counted once. This sample stems from a study of identifying expanded T cells in peripheral blood. During the collection period, no donor immune events like infections were recorded. Germline assignment: CDR1 MGHRA and CDR2 YSYEKL. V dropped 1 base and J dropped 2 bases, with 8 bases sitting between them. This CDR3 region has 14 residues. Profiled with immunoSEQ multiplex PCR; TCRdb holds only in-frame clones, not every one. The repertoire holds some 90,000 clones, with about 88% as singletons. Sequencing was carried out using blood. The chain carries TRBV4-1 and TRBJ1-2, with unresolved D. This receptor was taken from a person between 18 and 70 years old in good health. CDR3 loop: CASSQVSGNYGYTF. The CDR3 DNA is TGCGCCAGCAGCCAAGTAAGCGGAAACTATGGCTACACCTTC.